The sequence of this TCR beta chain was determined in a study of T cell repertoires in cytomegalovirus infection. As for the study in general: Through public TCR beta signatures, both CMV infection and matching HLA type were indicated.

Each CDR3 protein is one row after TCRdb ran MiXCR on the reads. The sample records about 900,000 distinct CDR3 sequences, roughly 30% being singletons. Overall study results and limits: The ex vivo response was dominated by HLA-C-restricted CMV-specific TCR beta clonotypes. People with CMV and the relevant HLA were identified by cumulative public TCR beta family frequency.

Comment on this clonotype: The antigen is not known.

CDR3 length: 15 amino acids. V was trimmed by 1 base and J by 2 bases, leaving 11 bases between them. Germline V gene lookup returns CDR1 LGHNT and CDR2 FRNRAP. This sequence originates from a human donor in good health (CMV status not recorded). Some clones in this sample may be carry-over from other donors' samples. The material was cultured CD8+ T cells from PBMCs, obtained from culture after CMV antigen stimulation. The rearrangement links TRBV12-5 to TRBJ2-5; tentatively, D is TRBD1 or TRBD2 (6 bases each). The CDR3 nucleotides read TGTGCTAGTGGTTTGGGGGTAGGGGGGCAAGAGACCCAGTACTTC. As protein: CASGLGVGGQETQYF.